The T cell receptor (beta chain) under discussion was sequenced for a study of response to subunit inactivated influenza vaccine. Looked up from germline, CDR1 is SGHTA and CDR2 is FQGNSA. There are 15 residues in the CDR3. Trimming pared 5 bases from V and 4 bases from J, leaving 15 bases between. Each CDR3 protein gets one entry after TCRdb re-called the RT-PCR reads with MiXCR. The repertoire consists of about 480,000 distinct CDR3 sequences, with 10% to 11% occurring once and the leading ten covering approximately 12%. The TCR comes from a man in his forties or fifties who received an inactivated influenza vaccine. Sequencing was performed on PBMCs from blood, taken roughly 47 days after vaccination. The chain is built from TRBV7-2 and TRBJ2-1, with D perhaps assigned TRBD1 or TRBD2 (5 bases each). The CDR3 loop reads CASSVGTRKYNEQFF. CDR3 nucleotides: TGTGCCAGCAGCGTCGGGACGAGAAAATACAATGAGCAGTTCTTC.